The sequence of this TCR beta chain was determined in a study of T-cell memory formation after mild COVID-19. About the research overall: For the most part, TCR clusters were specific to one donor.

Amplification by 5'RACE using constant-segment primers produced TCR alpha and TCR beta cDNA libraries that carried sample barcodes and UMIs. TCRdb recomputed calls from the 5' RACE reads with MiXCR, one row per CDR3 protein. In the table there are around 180,000 distinct CDR3 sequences, approximately 18% of which are singletons. The CDR3 extends over 15 amino acids. V lost 3 bases to trimming and J lost 1 base; unmatched junction nucleotides: 5. The germline CDR1 and CDR2 sequences are LNHNV and YYDKDF (reference sequence). This clonotype occurred a few times. Antigen: not known. Study-level points and caveats: Memory sampled before infection contained some responding clones, suggesting cross-reactive memory joined.

The chain has TRBV15 and TRBJ1-1, with 7 nucleotides matching TRBD1. This sequence originates from a man aged 18 to 29 who had mild COVID-19 (a few samples of this study predate the infection). Cell type and time point are not known. Material: PBMCs or a T cell subset sorted from them (not recorded which). This CDR3 is CATSSPNRGNTEAFF. The CDR3 DNA is TGTGCCACCAGCAGTCCTAACAGGGGGAACACTGAAGCTTTCTTT.